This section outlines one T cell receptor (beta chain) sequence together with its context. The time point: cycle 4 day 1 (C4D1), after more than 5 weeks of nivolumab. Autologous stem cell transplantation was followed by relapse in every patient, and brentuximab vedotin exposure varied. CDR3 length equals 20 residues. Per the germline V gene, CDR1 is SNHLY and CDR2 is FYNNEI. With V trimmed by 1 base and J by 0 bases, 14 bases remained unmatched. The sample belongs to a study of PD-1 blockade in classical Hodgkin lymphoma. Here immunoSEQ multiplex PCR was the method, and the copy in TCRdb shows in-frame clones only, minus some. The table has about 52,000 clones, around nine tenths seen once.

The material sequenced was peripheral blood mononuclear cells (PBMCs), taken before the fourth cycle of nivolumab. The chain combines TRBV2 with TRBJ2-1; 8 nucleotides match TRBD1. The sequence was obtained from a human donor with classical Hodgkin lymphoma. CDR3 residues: CASSEGVDRVGLGSYNEQFF. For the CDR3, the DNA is TGTGCCAGCAGTGAAGGGGTGGACAGGGTTGGTTTAGGCTCCTACAATGAGCAGTTCTTC.